These T cell receptor beta chains were read from a single sample in a study of T-cell memory formation after mild COVID-19. One entry per CDR3 protein, called by TCRdb with MiXCR from the 5' RACE reads. The data hold about 360,000 distinct CDR3 sequences, with 10% to 15% observed a single time. The sequencing sample was made of PBMCs or a T cell subset sorted from them (not recorded which). The receptors were sampled from a young man who had mild COVID-19 (a few samples of this study predate the infection). Cell type and time point are not known. Each CDR3 is given with its conserved first and last residue. A D gene is named only where the DNA matches it firmly. Expanded clones get a size class; other rows say once, few or many, or leave the size out.

>-|TRBJ2-1|few|TRBV5-8
CASSFLRGGLNEQFF
TGTGCCAGCAGCTTCTTGAGGGGGGGCCTCAATGAGCAGTTCTTC
>TRBD1|TRBJ2-2|-|TRBV7-8
CASSLPQGAGELFF
TGTGCCAGCAGCTTACCACAGGGGGCCGGGGAGCTGTTTTTT
>TRBD1|TRBJ1-2|few|TRBV28
CASSLGGTGPLYGYTF
TGTGCCAGCAGTTTAGGGGGGACAGGCCCTTTATATGGCTACACCTTC
>-|TRBJ1-2|-|TRBV6-5
CASSYNPKAGYTF
TGTGCCAGCAGTTACAATCCCAAAGCGGGCTACACCTTC
>TRBD1|TRBJ2-1|-|TRBV24-1
CATSDLGTGNEQFF
TGTGCCACCAGTGATTTGGGGACAGGGAATGAGCAGTTCTTC
>-|TRBJ2-3|few|TRBV5-1
CASSSSDGADTQYF
TGCGCCAGCAGCTCCTCGGACGGGGCAGATACGCAGTATTTT
>TRBD1|TRBJ1-4|-|TRBV4-2
CASSQASGGDISEKLFF
TGTGCCAGCAGCCAAGCGTCAGGGGGCGATATATCTGAAAAACTGTTTTTT
>-|TRBJ2-6|few|TRBV7-2
CASSNRDSGANVLTF
TGTGCCAGCAGCAATCGGGACTCTGGGGCCAACGTCCTGACTTTC
>-|TRBJ1-3|-|TRBV15
CATGGGSGNTIYF
TGTGCCACCGGGGGCGGCTCTGGAAACACCATATATTTT
>-|TRBJ2-3|-|TRBV7-8
CASRPSFDTQYF
TGTGCCAGCAGGCCGTCCTTTGATACGCAGTATTTT
>-|TRBJ1-5|-|TRBV6-6
CASSYSVQGNQPQHF
TGTGCCAGCAGTTACTCGGTTCAGGGCAATCAGCCCCAGCATTTT
>-|TRBJ1-1|-|TRBV12-3/TRBV12-4
CASSFGEVLWAANTEAFF
TGTGCCAGCAGTTTTGGGGAGGTACTTTGGGCGGCGAACACTGAAGCTTTCTTT
>-|TRBJ1-4|-|TRBV5-6
CASSLGGAGEKLFF
TGTGCCAGCAGCTTGGGTGGGGCCGGAGAAAAACTGTTTTTT
>-|TRBJ2-5|few|TRBV7-3
CASSLLVGGWETQYF
TGTGCCAGCAGCTTACTCGTGGGGGGATGGGAGACCCAGTACTTC
>TRBD2|TRBJ2-1|few|TRBV11-2
CASSSSGVRYNEQFF
TGTGCCAGCAGCTCTAGCGGGGTTCGATACAATGAGCAGTTCTTC
>-|TRBJ1-6|-|TRBV7-3
CASSRDGANSPLHF
TGTGCCAGCAGCCGGGACGGAGCCAATTCACCCCTCCACTTT
>TRBD1|TRBJ2-7|-|TRBV5-4
CASSSGQATYEQYF
TGTGCCAGCAGCTCGGGACAGGCGACCTACGAGCAGTACTTC
>-|TRBJ1-3|few|TRBV6-5
CASSYDSLTIYF
TGTGCCAGCAGTTACGACAGTCTTACCATATATTTT
>-|TRBJ2-7|many|TRBV16
CASSPRGEGGGEQYF
TGTGCCAGCAGCCCACGAGGAGAGGGAGGTGGCGAGCAGTACTTC
>-|TRBJ2-3|many|TRBV5-5
CASSLLAGGGTQYF
TGTGCCAGCAGCTTGCTGGCCGGGGGCGGTACGCAGTATTTT
>-|TRBJ1-1|-|TRBV21-1
CASITNTEAFF
TGTGCCAGCATTACGAACACTGAAGCTTTCTTT
>TRBD1|TRBJ2-7|-|TRBV13
CASSQTGERYEQYF
TGTGCCAGCAGCCAGACAGGGGAGCGCTACGAGCAGTACTTC
>-|TRBJ2-3|-|TRBV6-4
CASSGDPSTDTQYF
TGTGCCAGCAGTGGGGATCCTAGCACAGATACGCAGTATTTT
>-|TRBJ1-5|-|TRBV25-1
CASSESGGNQPQHF
TGTGCCAGCAGTGAATCGGGCGGGAATCAGCCCCAGCATTTT
>-|TRBJ1-1|few|TRBV4-1
CASRWGTEAFF
TGCGCCAGCAGGTGGGGCACTGAAGCTTTCTTT
>TRBD1|TRBJ1-5|-|TRBV10-3
CAISEFRDRVNQPQHF
TGTGCCATCAGTGAGTTCCGGGACAGGGTTAACCAGCCCCAGCATTTT
>-|TRBJ2-2|few|TRBV5-1
CASSLAQIQGELFF
TGCGCCAGCAGCTTGGCCCAAATCCAGGGGGAGCTGTTTTTT
>-|TRBJ1-3|-|TRBV12-3/TRBV12-4
CASSYRFRGNTIYF
TGTGCCAGCAGTTACAGGTTCCGCGGAAACACCATATATTTT
>-|TRBJ2-3|-|TRBV7-2
CASSFLSGSDTQYF
TGTGCCAGCAGCTTTTTGTCAGGGTCAGATACGCAGTATTTT
>TRBD1|TRBJ2-1|few|TRBV5-1
CASSSAGQGSYNEQFF
TGCGCCAGCAGCTCGGCCGGACAGGGTTCCTACAATGAGCAGTTCTTC
>-|TRBJ2-1|few|TRBV24-1
CATSDSPGGDSYNEQFF
TGTGCCACCAGTGATTCCCCCGGGGGCGACTCCTACAATGAGCAGTTCTTC
>TRBD1|TRBJ2-5|many|TRBV10-2
CASPTGEETQYF
TGCGCCAGCCCCACAGGGGAAGAGACCCAGTACTTC
>-|TRBJ1-1|few|TRBV4-2
CASRAGDTEAFF
TGTGCCAGCAGGGCAGGGGACACTGAAGCTTTCTTT
>-|TRBJ2-6|-|TRBV7-3
CASSDKARPGANVLTF
TGTGCCAGCAGCGACAAAGCTAGGCCTGGGGCCAACGTCCTGACTTTC
>-|TRBJ2-3|many|TRBV5-1
CASSLEAGDGDTQYF
TGCGCCAGCAGCTTGGAGGCAGGGGACGGTGATACGCAGTATTTT
>-|TRBJ1-5|-|TRBV12-3/TRBV12-4
CASSLGIQANQPQHF
TGTGCCAGCAGTTTGGGCATCCAGGCGAATCAGCCCCAGCATTTT
>-|TRBJ1-2|-|TRBV25-1
CASVGGTHYGYTF
TGTGCCAGCGTGGGGGGGACCCACTATGGCTACACCTTC
>TRBD2|TRBJ2-5|-|TRBV6-4
CASTRLAEETQYF
TGTGCCAGCACCAGACTAGCGGAGGAGACCCAGTACTTC
>-|TRBJ2-6|many|TRBV12-3/TRBV12-4
CASSVSGANVLTF
TGTGCCAGCAGCGTGTCTGGGGCCAACGTCCTGACTTTC
>-|TRBJ1-2|-|TRBV20-1
CSARKQGYGYTF
TGCAGTGCTAGAAAGCAGGGATATGGCTACACCTTC
>TRBD1|TRBJ2-5|-|TRBV7-9
CASSPWDSDAQETQYF
TGTGCCAGCAGCCCTTGGGACAGCGATGCTCAAGAGACCCAGTACTTC
>TRBD1|TRBJ2-1|-|TRBV5-1
CASSRDRGQGEQFF
TGCGCCAGCAGCCGGGACAGGGGGCAGGGTGAGCAGTTCTTC
>TRBD1|TRBJ2-5|few|TRBV19
CASSPRGSQETQYF
TGTGCCAGTAGCCCCAGGGGGAGCCAAGAGACCCAGTACTTC
>-|TRBJ2-3|few|TRBV4-1
CASSPLESLKTDTQYF
TGCGCCAGCAGCCCCCTAGAGAGCCTCAAGACAGATACGCAGTATTTT
>-|TRBJ1-6|many|TRBV11-2
CASSLVGGAYNSPLHF
TGTGCCAGCAGCTTAGTGGGGGGCGCATACAATTCACCCCTCCACTTT